This entry describes one TCR beta chain. As yet, its antigen is unknown. Other DNA sequences within the sample encode an identical CDR3. The record originates from a study of cytomegalovirus exposure and HLA in healthy donors. For the study at large: HLA-typed donors were the source of tens of millions of unique TCRs held in an early data release. Study results and caveats: When analyzed later, a missense DCLRE1C variant was found to be linked to TCR beta V- and J-gene trimming.

Though probably carrying unrecorded immune exposures, donors were nominally healthy at sampling. The CDR3 contains 14 residues. Germline CDR1 reads KGHSH; CDR2 reads LQKENI. V shed 2 bases and J 7 bases; nucleotides not matched to a gene: 5. This PCR relied on a set of 60 Vbeta primers and 13 Jbeta primers. The method was immunoSEQ multiplex PCR; TCRdb's version includes in-frame clones alone and lacks a portion of them. The sample gives around 100,000 clones, approximately 78% of which show up once; 22% is in the top ten. Sequences were obtained from PBMCs. The rearrangement uses TRBV18 and TRBJ1-2; 9 nucleotides match TRBD1. This receptor was taken from a man in his thirties or forties in good health and CMV-seropositive. CDR3 DNA sequence: TGTGCCAGCTCACCAAGAGGGACAGGGAGTGGCTACACCTTC. This encodes CASSPRGTGSGYTF.